The T cell receptor (beta chain) described here comes from a study of cytomegalovirus exposure and HLA in healthy donors. Study-wide context: The 120 validation repertoires were reported in a later analysis to have been generated on the same platform as the roughly 700 first-cohort repertoires.

To note about this clone: No antigen is known for it.

This CDR3 is 15 amino acids long. Germline V gene data show CDR1 as MGHRA and CDR2 as YSYEKL. V was cut by 3 bases and J by 6 bases, with 15 bases left in between. An approximately 130-subject validation cohort, separate from the approximately 720-subject first cohort, supplied the donors. Findings of the study overall: Cytomegalovirus-associated TCR beta chains were listed, numbering 150 to 200. In vitro testing confirmed a few CMV-associated chains as specific for CMV antigens.

This table comes from immunoSEQ multiplex PCR, and its TCRdb copy is limited to in-frame clones, with some not included. The repertoire holds 97,000 or so clones, with about 90% as singletons. The sequence derives from a man aged 18 to 29 in good health and CMV-seropositive. Specimen: PBMCs. J is TRBJ1-5 and V is TRBV4-1, with D possibly matching TRBD1 (6 bases). The CDR3 region is CASSQNAGVAQPQHF. DNA of the CDR3: TGCGCCAGCAGCCAGAATGCAGGGGTTGCTCAGCCCCAGCATTTT.